Detailed here is one T cell receptor (beta chain). Its antigen is still unknown. This sample was included in a study of PD-1 blockade in classical Hodgkin lymphoma. Study findings and constraints: Significant TCR diversity gains by C4D1 occurred in CD4+ but not CD8+ cells. Patients with an early start, nivolumab under 1 year after ASCT, were excluded. Patients with a complete response exhibited baseline diversity comparable to newly diagnosed patients.

As for time point: cycle 4 day 1 (C4D1), after 5 to 7 weeks of nivolumab. All trial patients relapsed after autologous stem cell transplantation. The table came from immunoSEQ multiplex PCR; TCRdb's copy has only in-frame clones and leaves some out. The data show some 21,000 clones, 60% to 75% seen once. The sequence came from a human donor with classical Hodgkin lymphoma. The sequenced sample was peripheral blood mononuclear cells (PBMCs), obtained before the fourth cycle of nivolumab.

In DNA form, the CDR3 reads TGTGCCAGCAGCTTGGGGACAGAATATGGCTACACCTTC. Translating it yields CASSLGTEYGYTF. The gene calls are TRBV5-6 and TRBJ1-2; D may be TRBD1 (6 bases). Trimming shortened V by 0 bases and J by 5 bases, and 8 bases separated the two germline ends. Germline CDR1 SGHDT, CDR2 YYEEEE. This CDR3 region has 13 residues. Variable domain in full (rest from reference TRBV5-6 and TRBJ1-2): DAGVTQSPTHLIKTRGQQVTLRCSPKSGHDTVSWYQQALGQGPQFIFQYYEEEERQRGNFPDRFSGHQFPNYSSELNVNALLLGDSALYLCASSLGTEYGYTFGSGTRLTVV.